These T cell receptor beta chains were read from a single sample in a study of control samples from healthy donors and cancer patients. TCRdb's copy holds only in-frame clones and misses some; the assay was immunoSEQ multiplex PCR. The sample has under 85,000 clones; roughly 89% are singletons. The sample was PBMCs. These receptors were taken from a man aged 55 to 69 with colorectal cancer. The CDR3 runs from the conserved cysteine through the conserved F or W. Each record gives: V gene, CDR3 protein.

>TRBV19
CASRDPGRNYGYTF
>TRBV9
CASIIRWQADTGELFF
>TRBV20-1
CSASGPTPEQYF
>TRBV5-4
CASSLDSGGAKNIQYF
>TRBV4-1
CASSQILATDTQYF
>TRBV19
CASSAWGNQPQHF
>TRBV27
CASSFPGSYNEQFF
>TRBV5-1
CASSFDNAEQYF
>TRBV27
CASSSQGKTRSDTQYF
>TRBV6-6
CASRPLAGGRDEQFF
>TRBV2
CASSDAGGGQTLSYEQYF
>TRBV3-1/TRBV3-2
CASSQGTTDTQYF
>TRBV6-4
CASSEEGLVCRTEAFF
>TRBV7-9
CASSLKVRGRWETQYF
>TRBV4-1
CASSQPPGTGVEAFF
>TRBV5-6
CASNQGQLANSPLHF
>TRBV2
CASSGGVPTYEQYF
>TRBV6-1
CASSEWGNSNQPQHF
>TRBV5-5
CASSLAQGAYGYTF
>TRBV7-8
CASSLDYEQYF
>TRBV7-8
CASSFGGGSYNEQFF
>TRBV6-1
CASSGLYRETLSGANVLTF
>TRBV27
CASAVRGTYNEQFF
>TRBV7-2
CASSLRASVSYEQYF
>TRBV27
CASSASGTGLYEQYF
>TRBV5-1
CASSPGQGWTEAFF
>TRBV2
CASSSQGARQPQHF
>TRBV9
CASSEGSISGNTIYF
>TRBV19
CASSAQGGYGYTF
>TRBV2
CASKGAGYWDGYTF
>TRBV10-2
CASSDGLAGTDTQYF
>TRBV13
CASSLPPGQGNEQFF
>TRBV4-1
CASSQDAPRSGYTF
>TRBV5-1
CASSLHTSGGANEQFF
>TRBV5-1
CASSLGGYRTDTQYF
>TRBV19
CASSISGGRPNYGYTF
>TRBV5-1
CASRFSRSDRNYNQPQHF
>TRBV6-2/TRBV6-3
CASSWGLAYNEQFF
>TRBV24-1
CATSEAGTGGYEQYF
>TRBV2
CASSRTAISSSYEQYF
>TRBV6-1
CASSDRMTGGDYGYTF
>TRBV11-2
CASSFVGWETQYF
>TRBV9
CASSVAPGGPRANEKLFF
>TRBV5-6
CASTRAGAREQYF
>TRBV20-1
CSASKVRPDSGNTIYF
>TRBV14
CASSLFAGMGEKLFF
>TRBV6-5
CASSSTVGYEQYF
>TRBV7-9
CASSRGNEQFF
>TRBV6-1
CASSETRGRVNEQFF
>TRBV9
CASSVGGTADTQYF
>TRBV29-1
CSVAVSYEQYF
>TRBV5-6
CASTGGDSPNSPLHF
>TRBV28
CASSLGGVGTIYF
>TRBV28
CASSWDRGLGYGYTF
>TRBV4-2
CASSQVQGRGEAFF